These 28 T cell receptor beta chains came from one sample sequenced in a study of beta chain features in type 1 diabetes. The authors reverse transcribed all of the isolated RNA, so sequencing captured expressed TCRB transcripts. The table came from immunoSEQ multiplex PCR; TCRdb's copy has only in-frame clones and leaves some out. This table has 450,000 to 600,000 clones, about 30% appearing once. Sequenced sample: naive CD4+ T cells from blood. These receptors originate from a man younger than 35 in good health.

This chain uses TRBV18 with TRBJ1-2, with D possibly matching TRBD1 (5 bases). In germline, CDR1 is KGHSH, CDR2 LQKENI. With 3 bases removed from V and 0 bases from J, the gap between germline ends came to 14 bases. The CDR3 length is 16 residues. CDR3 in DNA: TGTGCCAGCTCACCGAACCGGGACGGGGCTAACTATGGCTACACCTTC. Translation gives CASSPNRDGANYGYTF.

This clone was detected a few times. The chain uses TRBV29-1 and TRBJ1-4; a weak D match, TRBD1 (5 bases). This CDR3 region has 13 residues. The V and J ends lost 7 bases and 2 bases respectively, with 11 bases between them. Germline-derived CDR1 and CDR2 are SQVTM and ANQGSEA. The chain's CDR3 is CSALKGTNEKLFF. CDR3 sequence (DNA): TGCAGCGCCCTAAAGGGGACTAATGAAAAACTGTTTTTT.

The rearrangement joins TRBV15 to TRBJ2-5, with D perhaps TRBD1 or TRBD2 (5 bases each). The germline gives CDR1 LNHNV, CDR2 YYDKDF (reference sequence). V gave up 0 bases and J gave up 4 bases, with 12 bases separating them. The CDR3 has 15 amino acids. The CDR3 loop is CATSRDGGAAETQYF. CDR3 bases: TGTGCCACCAGCAGAGATGGGGGTGCGGCAGAGACCCAGTACTTC.

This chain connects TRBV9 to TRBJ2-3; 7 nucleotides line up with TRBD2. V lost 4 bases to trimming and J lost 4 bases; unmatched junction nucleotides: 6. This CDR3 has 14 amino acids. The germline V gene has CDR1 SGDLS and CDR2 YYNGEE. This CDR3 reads CASSHWAGADTQYF. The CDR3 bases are TGTGCCAGCAGCCATTGGGCGGGAGCAGATACGCAGTATTTT.

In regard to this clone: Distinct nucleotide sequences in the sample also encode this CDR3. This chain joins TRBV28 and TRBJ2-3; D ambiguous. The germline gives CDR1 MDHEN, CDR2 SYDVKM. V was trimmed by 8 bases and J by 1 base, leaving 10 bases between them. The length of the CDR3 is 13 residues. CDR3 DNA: TGTGCCAGCTCACCCCAGGGCACAGATACGCAGTATTTT. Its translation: CASSPQGTDTQYF.

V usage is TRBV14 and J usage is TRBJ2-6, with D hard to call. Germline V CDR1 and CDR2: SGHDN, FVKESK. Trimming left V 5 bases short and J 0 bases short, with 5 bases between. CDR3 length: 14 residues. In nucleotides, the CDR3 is TGTGCCAGCAGCTCCCGCTCTGGGGCCAACGTCCTGACTTTC. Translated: CASSSRSGANVLTF.

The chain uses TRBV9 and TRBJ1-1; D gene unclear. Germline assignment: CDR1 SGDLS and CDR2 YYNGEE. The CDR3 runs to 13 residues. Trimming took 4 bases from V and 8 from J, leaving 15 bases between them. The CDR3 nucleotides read TGTGCCAGCAGCCCCCTGGCCGCTGGGGAAGCTTTCTTT. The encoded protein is CASSPLAAGEAFF. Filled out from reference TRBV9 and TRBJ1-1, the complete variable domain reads DSGVTQTPKHLITATGQRVTLRCSPRSGDLSVYWYQQSLDQGLQFLIQYYNGEERAKGNILERFSAQQFPDLHSELNLSSLELGDSALYFCASSPLAAGEAFFGQGTRLTVV.

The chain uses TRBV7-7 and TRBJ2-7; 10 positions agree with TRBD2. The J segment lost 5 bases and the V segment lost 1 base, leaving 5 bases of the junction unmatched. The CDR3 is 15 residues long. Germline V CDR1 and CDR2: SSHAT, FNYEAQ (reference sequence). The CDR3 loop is CASSLGLAGVDEQYF. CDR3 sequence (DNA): TGTGCCAGCAGCTTAGGGCTAGCGGGAGTCGACGAGCAGTACTTC.

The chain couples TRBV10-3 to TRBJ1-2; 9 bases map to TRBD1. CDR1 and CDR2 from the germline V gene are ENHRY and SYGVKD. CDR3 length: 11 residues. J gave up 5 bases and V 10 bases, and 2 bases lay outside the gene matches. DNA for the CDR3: TGTGCCAGCGGGACAGGGTATGGCTACACCTTC. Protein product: CASGTGYGYTF.

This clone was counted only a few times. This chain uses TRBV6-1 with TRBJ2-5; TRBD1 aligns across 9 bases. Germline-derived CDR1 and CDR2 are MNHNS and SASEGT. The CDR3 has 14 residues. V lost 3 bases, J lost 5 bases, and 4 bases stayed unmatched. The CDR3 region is CASSDTGGEETQYF. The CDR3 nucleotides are TGTGCCAGCAGTGATACAGGGGGCGAGGAGACCCAGTACTTC.

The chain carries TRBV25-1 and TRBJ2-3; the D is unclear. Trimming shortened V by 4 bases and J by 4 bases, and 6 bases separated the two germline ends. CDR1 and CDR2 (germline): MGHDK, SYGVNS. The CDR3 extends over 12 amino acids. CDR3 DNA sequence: TGTGCCAGCAGTGCAGCCCCAGATACGCAGTATTTT. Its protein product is CASSAAPDTQYF.

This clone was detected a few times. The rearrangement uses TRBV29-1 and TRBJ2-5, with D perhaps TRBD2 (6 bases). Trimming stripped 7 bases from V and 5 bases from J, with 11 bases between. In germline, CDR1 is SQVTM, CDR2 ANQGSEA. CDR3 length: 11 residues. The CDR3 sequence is CSGRVPETQYF. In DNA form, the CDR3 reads TGCAGCGGGAGGGTCCCTGAGACCCAGTACTTC.

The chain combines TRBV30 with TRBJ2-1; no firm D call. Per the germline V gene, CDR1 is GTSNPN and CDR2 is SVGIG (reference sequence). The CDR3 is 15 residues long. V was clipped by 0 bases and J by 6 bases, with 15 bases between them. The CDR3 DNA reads TGTGCCTGGAGTGTAGCTACACTGAGGATCAATGAGCAGTTCTTC. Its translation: CAWSVATLRINEQFF.

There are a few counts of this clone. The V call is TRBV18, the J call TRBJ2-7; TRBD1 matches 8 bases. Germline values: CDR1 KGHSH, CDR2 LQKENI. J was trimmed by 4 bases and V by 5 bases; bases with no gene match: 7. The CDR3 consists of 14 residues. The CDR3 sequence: CASSVGQAFYEQYF. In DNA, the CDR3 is TGTGCCAGCTCAGTGGGACAGGCCTTTTACGAGCAGTACTTC.

The CDR3 coding sequence is TGTGCCTGGAAGAGGATGAACACTGAAGCTTTCTTT. Translation gives CAWKRMNTEAFF. The chain is built from TRBV30 and TRBJ1-1; no firm D call. The CDR3 is 12 residues long. With 4 bases removed from V and 0 bases from J, the gap between germline ends came to 6 bases. Germline lookup yields CDR1 GTSNPN and CDR2 SVGIG (reference sequence). The variable domain in full, with the rest retrieved from reference TRBV30 and TRBJ1-1, is SQTIHQWPATLVQPVGSPLSLECTVEGTSNPNLYWYRQAAGRGLQLLFYSVGIGQISSEVPQNLSASRPQDRQFILSSKKLLLSDSGFYLCAWKRMNTEAFFGQGTRLTVV.

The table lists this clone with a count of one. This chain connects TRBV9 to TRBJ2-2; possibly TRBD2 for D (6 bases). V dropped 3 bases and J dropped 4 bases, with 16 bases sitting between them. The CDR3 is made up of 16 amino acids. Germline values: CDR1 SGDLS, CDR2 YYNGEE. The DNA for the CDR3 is TGTGCCAGCAGCGAACCTTCGGGAGCAGTCACCGGGGAGCTGTTTTTT. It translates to CASSEPSGAVTGELFF.

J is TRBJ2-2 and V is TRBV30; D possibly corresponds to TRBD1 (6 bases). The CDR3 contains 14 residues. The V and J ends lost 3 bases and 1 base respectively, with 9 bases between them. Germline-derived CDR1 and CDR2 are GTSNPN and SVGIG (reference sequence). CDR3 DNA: TGTGCCTGGAGGGTACAGGGGAACACCGGGGAGCTGTTTTTT. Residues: CAWRVQGNTGELFF.

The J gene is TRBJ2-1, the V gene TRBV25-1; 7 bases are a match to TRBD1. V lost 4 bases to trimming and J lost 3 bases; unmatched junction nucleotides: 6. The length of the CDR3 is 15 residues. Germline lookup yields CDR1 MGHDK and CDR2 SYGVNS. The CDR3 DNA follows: TGTGCCAGCAGTGCCCGACAGGGCTTCTACAATGAGCAGTTCTTC. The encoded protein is CASSARQGFYNEQFF.

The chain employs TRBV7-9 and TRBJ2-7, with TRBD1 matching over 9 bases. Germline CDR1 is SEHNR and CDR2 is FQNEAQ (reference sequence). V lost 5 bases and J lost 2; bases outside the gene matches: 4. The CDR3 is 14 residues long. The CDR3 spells CASSVRDRAYEQYF. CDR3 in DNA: TGTGCCAGCAGCGTCCGGGACAGGGCCTACGAGCAGTACTTC.

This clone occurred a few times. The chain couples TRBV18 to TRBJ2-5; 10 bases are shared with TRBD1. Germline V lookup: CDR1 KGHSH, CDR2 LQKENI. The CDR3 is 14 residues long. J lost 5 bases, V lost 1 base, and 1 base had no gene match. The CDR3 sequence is CASSPLTGGETQYF. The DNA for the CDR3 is TGTGCCAGCTCACCACTGACAGGGGGCGAGACCCAGTACTTC.

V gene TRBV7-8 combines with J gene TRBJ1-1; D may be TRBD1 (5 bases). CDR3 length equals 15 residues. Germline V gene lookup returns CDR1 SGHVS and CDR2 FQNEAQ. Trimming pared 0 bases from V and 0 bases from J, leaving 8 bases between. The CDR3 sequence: CASSLAGRVNTEAFF. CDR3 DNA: TGTGCCAGCAGCTTAGCGGGACGGGTGAACACTGAAGCTTTCTTT.

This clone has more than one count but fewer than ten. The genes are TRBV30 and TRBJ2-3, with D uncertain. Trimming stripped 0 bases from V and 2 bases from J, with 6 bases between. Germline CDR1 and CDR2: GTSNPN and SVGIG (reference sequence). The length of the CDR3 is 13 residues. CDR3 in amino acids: CAWSVTATDTQYF. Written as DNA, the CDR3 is TGTGCCTGGAGTGTAACGGCCACAGATACGCAGTATTTT.

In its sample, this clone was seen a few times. The CDR3, as DNA: TGTGCCTGGGCCACCGGGACAGGGGGCCGGAACAATCAGCCCCAGCATTTT. Translating it yields CAWATGTGGRNNQPQHF. The gene calls are TRBV30 and TRBJ1-5; the match to TRBD1 covers 12 bases. V gave up 5 bases and J gave up 3 bases; unmatched junction bases: 11. Germline loops: CDR1 GTSNPN, CDR2 SVGIG (reference sequence). This CDR3 has 17 amino acids. The variable domain in full, completed from reference TRBV30 and TRBJ1-5, reads SQTIHQWPATLVQPVGSPLSLECTVEGTSNPNLYWYRQAAGRGLQLLFYSVGIGQISSEVPQNLSASRPQDRQFILSSKKLLLSDSGFYLCAWATGTGGRNNQPQHFGDGTRLSIL.

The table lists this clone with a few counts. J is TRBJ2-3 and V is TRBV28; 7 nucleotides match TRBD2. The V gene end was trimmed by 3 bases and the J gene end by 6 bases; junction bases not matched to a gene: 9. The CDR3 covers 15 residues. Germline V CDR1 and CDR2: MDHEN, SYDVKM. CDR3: CASSLVSGAGDTQYF. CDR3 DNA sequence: TGTGCCAGCAGTTTGGTGAGCGGGGCCGGGGATACGCAGTATTTT.

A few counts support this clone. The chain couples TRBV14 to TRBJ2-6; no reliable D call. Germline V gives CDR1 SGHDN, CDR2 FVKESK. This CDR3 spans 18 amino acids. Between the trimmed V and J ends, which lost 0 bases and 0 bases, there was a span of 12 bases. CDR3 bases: TGTGCCAGCAGCCAAGATCTAGGTGGCGGCTCTGGGGCCAACGTCCTGACTTTC. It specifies CASSQDLGGGSGANVLTF.

Here the CDR3 reads CSVEEGGGGTYNEQFF. The CDR3 bases are TGCAGCGTTGAAGAAGGTGGCGGGGGGACCTACAATGAGCAGTTCTTC. The chain uses TRBV29-1 and TRBJ2-1, with 8 bases matching TRBD2. Germline values: CDR1 SQVTM, CDR2 ANQGSEA. V was pared by 0 bases and J by 2 bases, with 6 bases of the junction left unmatched. CDR3 length: 16 amino acids.

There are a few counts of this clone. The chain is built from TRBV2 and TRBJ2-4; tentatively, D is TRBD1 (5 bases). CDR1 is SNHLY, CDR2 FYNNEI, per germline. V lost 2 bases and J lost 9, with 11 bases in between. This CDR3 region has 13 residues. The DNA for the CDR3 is TGTGCCAGCAGTGAAAGCCGACAGAGCATTCAGTACTTC. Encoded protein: CASSESRQSIQYF.

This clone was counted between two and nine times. CDR3 DNA: TGTGCCTGGAGTGTAACCAGGGGCTACACCATATATTTT. Translation gives CAWSVTRGYTIYF. The genes are TRBV30 and TRBJ1-3; D is possibly TRBD1 (6 bases). The V gene's germline CDR1 is GTSNPN and CDR2 SVGIG (reference sequence). V shed 0 bases and J shed 8 bases, with 11 bases lying between them. The length of the CDR3 is 13 residues.